This is a list of T cell receptor beta chains from one sample in a study of T cell changes during pregnancy in multiple sclerosis. Using immunoSEQ multiplex PCR, the repertoire was profiled, and TCRdb retains in-frame clones only, with some absent. The repertoire holds about 59,000 clones, 80% to 95% seen once, with less than 3.5% in the top ten. The material was peripheral blood, obtained in the third trimester of pregnancy. Every receptor here comes from a female donor in good health, enrolled as a control in a pregnancy study. Both conserved end residues are part of each CDR3. D genes are given only for firm matches. Part of the rows lack a size; the others show once, few, many or a class for expanded clones.

clone_size j_call d_call v_call cdr3_nt cdr3_aa
NA TRBJ2-7 TRBD2 TRBV29-1 TGCAGCGGTACGCTTGTGGCGGGAGTCAACGAGCAGTACTTC CSGTLVAGVNEQYF
NA TRBJ2-3 TRBD2 TRBV19 TGTGCCAGTAGCAGACTAGCGGGGGGGCCCGGCACAGATACGCAGTATTTT CASSRLAGGPGTDTQYF
once TRBJ2-7 TRBD1 TRBV28 TGTGCCAGCAGTTTATGGGGACAGGGACGATACGAGCAGTACTTC CASSLWGQGRYEQYF
NA TRBJ2-1 NA TRBV5-1 TGCGCCAGCAGCTTGGTTGCGGTACTCTACAATGAGCAGTTCTTC CASSLVAVLYNEQFF
NA TRBJ2-7 NA TRBV15 TGTGCCACCAGCAGAGGGCCACCGACAGCCAACTCCTACGAGCAGTACTTC CATSRGPPTANSYEQYF
few TRBJ2-7 NA TRBV7-3 TGTGCCAGCAGCTTATCACAGACCTACGAGCAGTACTTC CASSLSQTYEQYF
NA TRBJ1-4 NA TRBV5-1 TGCGCCAGCAGCTTGGAGGCGAGGAATGAAAAACTGTTTTTT CASSLEARNEKLFF
NA TRBJ1-2 NA TRBV6-1 TGTGCCAGCAGGAGGGGAGGAGCGGACTATGGCTACACCTTC CASRRGGADYGYTF
NA TRBJ2-1 TRBD2 TRBV9 TGTGCCAGCAGCGTAGCAGCGGGGGGGCCCAATGAGCAGTTCTTC CASSVAAGGPNEQFF
NA TRBJ2-1 NA TRBV6-1 TGTGCCAGCCGACTGCTCGCCTACAATGAGCAGTTCTTC CASRLLAYNEQFF
NA TRBJ1-1 NA TRBV28 TGTGCCAGCAGTTCCTGGACTGAGAACACTGAAGCTTTCTTT CASSSWTENTEAFF
NA TRBJ2-1 NA TRBV19 TGTGCCAGTAGTGGTCCGGGGAAACCCTACAATGAGCAGTTCTTC CASSGPGKPYNEQFF
NA TRBJ2-7 NA TRBV29-1 TGCAGCGTTGTTACCTACTACGAGCAGTACTTC CSVVTYYEQYF
NA TRBJ1-1 NA TRBV6-6 TGTGCCAGCAGTTACTCATACATACCCGACACTGAAGCTTTCTTT CASSYSYIPDTEAFF
NA TRBJ1-3 NA TRBV5-1 TGCGCCAGCAGTTCCGACATGGGAAACACCATATATTTT CASSSDMGNTIYF
once TRBJ2-7 NA TRBV9 TGTGCCAGCAGCGTAGGTTCCGAGGACGAGCAGTACTTC CASSVGSEDEQYF
NA TRBJ1-2 TRBD1 TRBV7-3 TGTGCCAGCAGCTTAGACAGGGGGCAAGACTACACCTTC CASSLDRGQDYTF
NA TRBJ2-7 TRBD1 TRBV19 TGTGCCAGTAGTGCCGGACAGGGTGGCGAGCAGTACTTC CASSAGQGGEQYF
NA TRBJ1-2 NA TRBV20-1 TGCAGTGACACCTATGGCTACACCTTC CSDTYGYTF
once TRBJ1-1 TRBD1 TRBV28 TGTGCCAGCACCACTGGACAGGGCACTGAAGCTTTCTTT CASTTGQGTEAFF
NA TRBJ1-5 NA TRBV30 TGTGCCTGGAGCCGGACAGCCGAAAATCAGCCCCAGCATTTT CAWSRTAENQPQHF
NA TRBJ2-2 NA TRBV11-2 TGTGCCAGCAGCTTAGGCAGGAACACCGGGGAGCTGTTTTTT CASSLGRNTGELFF
NA TRBJ1-1 TRBD1 TRBV7-3 TGTGCCAGCAGCTGGCAGGGGGGCACTGAAGCTTTCTTT CASSWQGGTEAFF
NA TRBJ2-3 TRBD2 TRBV9 TGTGCTTCAGCAATACGGGGGGGAGGCACAGATACGCAGTATTTT CASAIRGGGTDTQYF
once TRBJ2-3 TRBD2 TRBV7-2 TGTGCCAGCAGCTTAGTTGGCGGGGGGGCCGCAGATACGCAGTATTTT CASSLVGGGAADTQYF
NA TRBJ1-1 TRBD1 TRBV5-4 TGTGCCAGCAGCGTACAGGGGGCGTCGACTGAAGCTTTCTTT CASSVQGASTEAFF
NA TRBJ1-5 TRBD1 TRBV28 TGTGCCAGCAGTCCACAGGGGTGGGGTCAGCCCCAGCATTTT CASSPQGWGQPQHF
NA TRBJ2-1 NA TRBV9 TGTGCCAGCAGCGTAGACCCTAGCAGTCCTAATGAGCAGTTCTTC CASSVDPSSPNEQFF
NA TRBJ1-1 NA TRBV5-1 TGCGCCAGCAGCTTGGCACAGGTGAACACTGAAGCTTTCTTT CASSLAQVNTEAFF
once TRBJ2-5 TRBD1 TRBV29-1 TGCAGCGCTGATCCGGGACAGACTTTACAAGAGACCCAGTACTTC CSADPGQTLQETQYF
NA TRBJ2-1 TRBD2 TRBV5-1 TGCGCCAGCGCCGCAAGGGGTAAGAACGGCGGGGGATACAATGAGCAGTTCTTC CASAARGKNGGGYNEQFF
NA TRBJ1-1 NA TRBV6-1 TGTGCCAGCAGTGGTCGGTTGGGCACGGAAGCTTTCTTT CASSGRLGTEAFF
NA TRBJ2-3 TRBD2 TRBV7-9 TGTGCCAGCAGCTTAGATGTGGGCGGGAGGTCAGATACGCAGTATTTT CASSLDVGGRSDTQYF
NA TRBJ2-1 TRBD1 TRBV5-1 TGCGCCAGCTCCTACGGACAGGAGGTAAATGAGCAGTTCTTC CASSYGQEVNEQFF
NA TRBJ2-6 NA TRBV25-1 TGTGCCAGCAGTGGTTTCCTTCCTCCTGGGGCCAACGTCCTGACTTTC CASSGFLPPGANVLTF
NA TRBJ2-3 TRBD1 TRBV7-9 TGTGCCAGCAGCCGACGGGACAGGGGAGATACGCAGTATTTT CASSRRDRGDTQYF
NA TRBJ2-3 TRBD2 TRBV9 TGTGCCAGCAGCGTAGCTGCGGGGGTCTTTCAGGATACGCAGTATTTT CASSVAAGVFQDTQYF
NA TRBJ2-5 NA TRBV11-2 TGTGCCAGCAGCTTTGGACAGTTGCAGGGACCCCAGTACTTC CASSFGQLQGPQYF
NA TRBJ1-2 NA TRBV6-5 TGTGCCAGCAGTTACTCCTACGGTGGCTACACCTTC CASSYSYGGYTF
NA TRBJ2-7 NA TRBV6-5 TGTGCCAGCAGTTACGGGGCCGTCAGGGTAGGGGAGCAGTACTTC CASSYGAVRVGEQYF